One sample yielded the 21 T cell receptor beta chains listed below, sequenced in a study of blood T cell repertoires in COVID-19. The data were produced by immunoSEQ multiplex PCR, yet TCRdb's version contains in-frame clones alone and is incomplete. Here the sample spans around 250,000 clones, 70% to 85% being singletons. The sample was PBMCs or T cells enriched from blood (not recorded which). The origin of the receptors is a man aged 40-49 years who had recovered from COVID-19.

CDR3: CASSLAYGRGSSYNEQFF. As DNA, the CDR3 is TGTGCCAGCAGCTTGGCCTACGGGCGGGGGAGCTCCTACAATGAGCAGTTCTTC. This rearrangement joins TRBV5-6 to TRBJ2-1; 7 nucleotides agree with TRBD2. The CDR3 has 18 amino acids. The germline CDR1 and CDR2 sequences are SGHDT and YYEEEE. The trim removed 0 bases at V and 0 bases at J, leaving 9 bases unmatched.

The rearrangement uses TRBV29-1 and TRBJ2-5, with 7 bases fitting TRBD2. CDR1 is SQVTM, CDR2 ANQGSEA, per germline. The CDR3 spans 12 residues. V lost 2 bases, J lost 4 bases, and 1 base stayed unmatched. The CDR3 spells CSVETGGETQYF. The CDR3 region has the DNA TGCAGCGTTGAAACGGGAGGAGAGACCCAGTACTTC.

The chain joins TRBV3-1 (or the pseudogene TRBV3-2) to TRBJ2-1; 8 positions match TRBD2. CDR3 length: 16 residues. The junction had 3 bases not matched to a gene; V was cut back by 2 bases and J by 0 bases. CDR1 is LGHDT, CDR2 YNNKEL, per germline (reference sequence). The CDR3 spells CASSQLLAGSYNEQFF. As DNA, the CDR3 is TGTGCCAGCAGCCAACTTCTAGCGGGCTCCTACAATGAGCAGTTCTTC.

The CDR3 sequence: CASGPDRETEQFF. The DNA of the CDR3 is TGTGCTAGTGGCCCAGACAGGGAGACTGAGCAGTTCTTC. The chain has TRBV12-5 and TRBJ2-1; 7 bases are shared with TRBD1. This CDR3 contains 13 residues. From germline, CDR1 is LGHNT and CDR2 FRNRAP. V lost 6 bases, J lost 9 bases, and 8 bases stayed unmatched.

This clone was recorded only once. The V and J genes are TRBV2 and TRBJ2-5, with D maybe TRBD2 (6 bases). The CDR3 has 13 residues. V was trimmed by 4 bases and J by 5 bases, leaving 11 bases between them. Looked up from germline, CDR1 is SNHLY and CDR2 is FYNNEI. The CDR3 region is CASSGGVGETQYF. As DNA, the CDR3 is TGTGCCAGCAGTGGCGGGGTCGGGGAGACCCAGTACTTC.

On this clone: This CDR3 is also generated by other DNA sequences in the sample. The chain links TRBV28 to TRBJ2-1, with TRBD2 matching 12 bases. The CDR3 runs 15 residues. The J segment lost 1 base and the V segment lost 5 bases, leaving 0 bases of the junction unmatched. CDR1 is MDHEN, CDR2 SYDVKM, per germline. DNA of the CDR3: TGTGCCAGCAGTCTAGCGGGAGGGTCCTACAATGAGCAGTTCTTC. Its protein is CASSLAGGSYNEQFF. Complete variable domain (other parts from reference TRBV28 and TRBJ2-1): DVKVTQSSRYLVKRTGEKVFLECVQDMDHENMFWYRQDPGLGLRLIYFSYDVKMKEKGDIPEGYSVSREKKERFSLILESASTNQTSMYLCASSLAGGSYNEQFFGPGTRLTVL.

The chain combines TRBV6-4 with TRBJ1-2; D is undetermined. The CDR3 sequence is 11 residues long. The germline V gene encodes CDR1 MRHNA and CDR2 SNTAGT. Trimming left V 4 bases short and J 4 bases short, with 4 bases between. As DNA, the CDR3 is TGTGCCAGCAGTGCAGGCTATGGCTACACCTTC. This codes for CASSAGYGYTF.

This clone was observed a handful of times. This same CDR3 is encoded by further DNA sequences in the sample. This chain connects TRBV24-1 to TRBJ1-1, with D perhaps TRBD1 (5 bases). CDR1 and CDR2 from the germline V gene are KGHDR and SFDVKD. The CDR3 totals 13 residues. V gave up 4 bases and J gave up 5 bases, with 10 bases separating them. The CDR3 DNA reads TGTGCCACCAGTGAGCCTGGGGGGACTGAAGCTTTCTTT. It is translated as CATSEPGGTEAFF.

V is TRBV30 and J is TRBJ1-1; D might be TRBD1 (5 bases). Per germline, CDR1 GTSNPN and CDR2 SVGIG (reference sequence). The CDR3 sequence is 10 residues long. Trimming removed 8 bases at V and 8 bases at J, with 12 bases between. As DNA, the CDR3 is TGTGCCGGACGGGCAGGGGAAGCTTTCTTT. This encodes CAGRAGEAFF. The full variable domain, with the rest looked up from reference TRBV30 and TRBJ1-1, is SQTIHQWPATLVQPVGSPLSLECTVEGTSNPNLYWYRQAAGRGLQLLFYSVGIGQISSEVPQNLSASRPQDRQFILSSKKLLLSDSGFYLCAGRAGEAFFGQGTRLTVV.

CDR3 bases: TGTGCCAGCAGCGTACAACAGAACACTGAAGCTTTCTTT. Encoded protein: CASSVQQNTEAFF. The V call is TRBV2, the J call TRBJ1-1, with unresolved D. From germline, CDR1 is SNHLY and CDR2 FYNNEI. With 6 bases removed from V and 1 base from J, the gap between germline ends came to 9 bases. The CDR3 has 13 amino acids.

This clone occurred once. The gene calls are TRBV30 and TRBJ2-1; possible D gene TRBD2, 5 bases. The CDR3 is made up of 15 amino acids. Germline V gene sequence: CDR1 GTSNPN, CDR2 SVGIG (reference sequence). The V end lost 3 bases, the J end lost 2 bases, and 14 bases lay between the germline ends. The CDR3 protein is CAWSPRRFPYNEQFF. The CDR3 DNA is TGTGCCTGGAGCCCTCGGAGGTTTCCCTACAATGAGCAGTTCTTC. Supplemented by reference TRBV30 and TRBJ2-1, the full variable domain reads SQTIHQWPATLVQPVGSPLSLECTVEGTSNPNLYWYRQAAGRGLQLLFYSVGIGQISSEVPQNLSASRPQDRQFILSSKKLLLSDSGFYLCAWSPRRFPYNEQFFGPGTRLTVL.

The chain is built from TRBV7-9 and TRBJ2-3; TRBD2 matches 7 bases. Germline V gives CDR1 SEHNR, CDR2 FQNEAQ (reference sequence). V trimming: 5 bases; J trimming: 8 bases; junction bases outside the gene matches: 10. The CDR3 is 14 amino acids. In DNA, the CDR3 is TGTGCCAGCAGCCCATGGGAGGGCTCGGGTACGCAGTATTTT. This gives the protein CASSPWEGSGTQYF.

For the CDR3, the DNA is TGCGCCAGCAGCTCCCAGACTAGCGGGGGAAACACAGATACGCAGTATTTT. Translating gives CASSSQTSGGNTDTQYF. The rearrangement uses TRBV5-1 and TRBJ2-3; 12 positions agree with TRBD2. This CDR3 has 17 amino acids. V shed 3 bases, J shed 2 bases, and the junction held 7 bases outside the gene matches. CDR1 is SGHRS, CDR2 YFSETQ, per germline.

The chain links TRBV11-2 to TRBJ1-4, with D possibly TRBD1 on 5 matching bases. The germline CDR1 and CDR2 sequences are SGHAT and FQNNGV. The CDR3 is 17 amino acids. Trimming removed 1 base at V and 0 bases at J, with 12 bases between. The CDR3 loop reads CASSLGRDSATNEKLFF. The CDR3 nucleotides read TGTGCCAGCAGCTTAGGTCGTGACAGTGCAACTAATGAAAAACTGTTTTTT.

There are a few counts of this clone. The CDR3 here is CASSLQPGYNSPLHF. DNA for the CDR3: TGTGCCAGCAGTTTACAGCCAGGATATAATTCACCCCTCCACTTT. J is TRBJ1-6 and V is TRBV27; the D is unclear. V dropped 2 bases and J dropped 4 bases, with 9 bases sitting between them. CDR1 is MNHEY and CDR2 is SMNVEV in the germline V gene (reference sequence). CDR3 size: 15 residues.

This clone was seen a single time. The chain recombines TRBV4-1 with TRBJ2-7; 9 nucleotides line up with TRBD1. The CDR3 loop spans 16 amino acids. J was trimmed by 7 bases and V by 6 bases; bases with no gene match: 16. The germline gives CDR1 MGHRA, CDR2 YSYEKL. This chain's CDR3 is CASSKRDTRTGDEQYF. The CDR3 DNA reads TGCGCCAGCAGTAAAAGAGATACCCGGACAGGGGATGAGCAGTACTTC.

The chain employs TRBV3-1 (or the pseudogene TRBV3-2) and TRBJ1-1; TRBD1 might be the D (6 bases). Germline loops: CDR1 LGHDT, CDR2 YNNKEL (reference sequence). The V gene lost 0 bases and the J gene lost 0 bases, with 11 bases spanning the gap. CDR3 length: 16 amino acids. CDR3 nucleotides: TGTGCCAGCAGCCAAGATGACAGGCCGATGAACACTGAAGCTTTCTTT. This codes for CASSQDDRPMNTEAFF.

The chain joins TRBV5-1 to TRBJ2-1, with 7 positions matching TRBD2. V trimming: 0 bases; J trimming: 8 bases; junction bases outside the gene matches: 8. The V gene's germline CDR1 is SGHRS and CDR2 YFSETQ. CDR3 length: 15 amino acids. The chain's CDR3 is CASSLGRGSSDEQFF. The DNA of the CDR3 is TGCGCCAGCAGCTTGGGTCGCGGGAGTTCGGATGAGCAGTTCTTC.

This chain joins TRBV30 and TRBJ1-1; 7 positions match TRBD1. CDR3 length: 14 amino acids. Germline V gene lookup returns CDR1 GTSNPN and CDR2 SVGIG (reference sequence). Unmatched junction bases numbered 9, after V lost 3 bases and J lost 5 bases. The chain's CDR3 is CAWSPNRGWTEAFF. The CDR3 bases are TGTGCCTGGAGCCCCAACAGGGGATGGACTGAAGCTTTCTTT.

The rearrangement joins TRBV5-4 to TRBJ2-5, with TRBD1 matching 7 bases. The CDR3 consists of 15 residues. V shed 4 bases, J shed 5 bases, and the junction held 11 bases outside the gene matches. Germline V gene data show CDR1 as SGHNT and CDR2 as YYREEE (reference sequence). CDR3 protein: CASSPDRWSVETQYF. DNA of the CDR3: TGTGCCAGCAGCCCGGACAGGTGGAGTGTGGAGACCCAGTACTTC.

To note about this clone: Additional DNA sequences in this sample encode the identical CDR3. The CDR3 DNA reads as TGTGCCAGCAGCTTACGGGACAGAAATTCACCCCTCCACTTT. Translated: CASSLRDRNSPLHF. The gene calls are TRBV7-3 and TRBJ1-6; TRBD1 agrees at 7 bases. Per the germline V gene, CDR1 is SGHTA and CDR2 is FQGTGA. This CDR3 region has 14 residues. V shed 2 bases, J shed 7 bases, and the junction held 2 bases outside the gene matches.